Following are 28 T cell receptor beta chains from one sample sequenced in a study of OX40 agonist ivuxolimab in advanced cancers. The method was immunoSEQ multiplex PCR; TCRdb's version includes in-frame clones alone and lacks a portion of them. Found here are some 63,000 clones, more than 80% of them singletons; the top ten hold 14%. This specimen was CD4+ or CD8+ T cells sorted from blood, taken in a trial of the OX40 agonist ivuxolimab. Source of these receptors: an adult with an advanced solid tumor such as melanoma, head and neck, liver or kidney cancer.

The chain links TRBV7-9 to TRBJ2-3; D remains unclear. CDR1 is SEHNR and CDR2 is FQNEAQ in the germline V gene (reference sequence). This CDR3 is 11 amino acids long. V was cut by 5 bases and J by 5 bases, with 5 bases left in between. CDR3 protein: CASSGLDTQYF. CDR3 nucleotide sequence: TGTGCCAGCAGCGGATTAGATACGCAGTATTTT.

V and J are TRBV28 and TRBJ2-7, with D perhaps assigned TRBD1 or TRBD2 (6 bases each). The germline CDR1 and CDR2 sequences are MDHEN and SYDVKM. The V end lost 4 bases, the J end lost 4 bases, and 23 bases lay between the germline ends. CDR3 length: 17 amino acids. CDR3 sequence (DNA): TGTGCCAGCAGTTCCCGTTTAGGAGGGGGGCGCGGGTACGAGCAGTACTTC. Translated, it gives CASSSRLGGGRGYEQYF.

The rearrangement joins TRBV27 to TRBJ1-1; no firm D call. Germline CDR1 MNHEY, CDR2 SMNVEV (reference sequence). V dropped 6 bases and J dropped 1 base, with 3 bases sitting between them. This CDR3 is 11 amino acids long. The CDR3 sequence is CASSANTEAFF. The CDR3 DNA is TGTGCCAGCAGCGCGAACACTGAAGCTTTCTTT.

The CDR3 is CASSAGTVYGYTF. Written as DNA, the CDR3 is TGTGCCAGCAGCGCCGGGACCGTCTATGGCTACACCTTC. The rearrangement links TRBV9 to TRBJ1-2; a possible D gene is TRBD1 (5 bases). Germline V CDR1 and CDR2: SGDLS, YYNGEE. V was shortened by 3 bases and J by 4 bases, with 10 bases between the two germline ends. The CDR3 consists of 13 residues.

This clone is a singleton in its sample. The chain couples TRBV9 to TRBJ1-6; D is unclear. There are 12 residues in the CDR3. Germline CDR1 is SGDLS and CDR2 is YYNGEE. V was pared by 0 bases and J by 9 bases, with 4 bases between. CDR3 amino acids: CASSVGSSPLHF. The CDR3 nucleotides read TGTGCCAGCAGCGTAGGGAGTTCACCCCTCCACTTT.

The chain links TRBV6-5 to TRBJ1-1; D not certain. Germline loops: CDR1 MNHEY, CDR2 SVGAGI. Trimming cost V 2 bases and J 5 bases, with 12 bases left between them. The CDR3 has 14 residues. In nucleotides, the CDR3 is TGTGCCAGCAGTTACGTGAGTTCCGGTACTGAAGCTTTCTTT. Its protein product is CASSYVSSGTEAFF.

V is TRBV7-7 and J is TRBJ2-1, with D uncertain. The CDR3 spans 14 residues. The V gene lost 0 bases and the J gene lost 8 bases, with 11 bases spanning the gap. Germline values: CDR1 SSHAT, CDR2 FNYEAQ (reference sequence). The CDR3 DNA reads TGTGCCAGCAGCTTAGCTGCCGGCGACGATGAGCAGTTCTTC. This translates into CASSLAAGDDEQFF.

This chain connects TRBV6-6 to TRBJ1-1; D call uncertain. Trimming cost V 2 bases and J 3 bases, with 13 bases left between them. Germline CDR1 and CDR2: MNHNY and SVGAGI (reference sequence). CDR3 length: 15 residues. The CDR3 DNA is TGTGCCAGCAGTTACGGTAGGGTTGAGGACACTGAAGCTTTCTTT. It yields the protein CASSYGRVEDTEAFF.

The rearrangement links TRBV28 to TRBJ1-2, with D hard to call. Deletions cut 3 bases from V and 9 bases from J, with 8 bases between. The germline V gene encodes CDR1 MDHEN and CDR2 SYDVKM. The CDR3 sequence is 11 residues long. The CDR3 is CASSFVSSYTF. CDR3 DNA: TGTGCCAGCAGTTTCGTTAGTAGCTACACCTTC.

This clone was seen just once. The chain employs TRBV13 and TRBJ2-3; tentative D call: TRBD2 (6 bases). With 5 bases removed from V and 0 bases from J, the gap between germline ends came to 15 bases. Germline CDR1 PRHDT, CDR2 FYEKMQ (reference sequence). This CDR3 spans 16 amino acids. CDR3 coding DNA: TGTGCCAGCAGCATCCCGGCTAGCGAGAGCACAGATACGCAGTATTTT. Its protein product is CASSIPASESTDTQYF.

V and J are TRBV7-9 and TRBJ2-7; D uncertain. CDR1 and CDR2 (germline): SEHNR, FQNEAQ (reference sequence). Trimming cost V 6 bases and J 2 bases, with 17 bases left between them. This CDR3 region has 15 residues. The CDR3 sequence is CASSPRTDWTYEQYF. The CDR3 nucleotides are TGTGCCAGCAGTCCCAGGACGGATTGGACCTACGAGCAGTACTTC.

DNA for the CDR3: TGTGCCAGCAGCTTGATGCCGGAGGCTGAAGCTTTCTTT. It codes for CASSLMPEAEAFF. The rearrangement uses TRBV5-4 and TRBJ1-1; no firm D call. V shed 1 base and J shed 6 bases, with 10 bases lying between them. Germline CDR1 reads SGHNT; CDR2 reads YYREEE (reference sequence). CDR3 size: 13 residues.

The chain uses TRBV19 and TRBJ1-5; tentatively, D is TRBD1 (6 bases). In germline, CDR1 is LNHDA, CDR2 SQIVND (reference sequence). V dropped 3 bases and J dropped 0 bases, with 15 bases sitting between them. CDR3 length equals 17 residues. CDR3 sequence reads: CASSIFGTSFSNQPQHF. CDR3 coding DNA: TGTGCCAGTAGTATCTTCGGGACATCATTTAGCAATCAGCCCCAGCATTTT.

The V and J genes are TRBV6-5 and TRBJ2-3, with unresolved D. The CDR3 has 13 amino acids. Germline lookup yields CDR1 MNHEY and CDR2 SVGAGI. V gave up 4 bases and J gave up 2 bases, with 7 bases separating them. The CDR3 loop reads CASSWLFTDTQYF. The CDR3 DNA reads TGTGCCAGCAGTTGGCTATTCACAGATACGCAGTATTTT.

This chain joins TRBV6-5 and TRBJ1-1; no reliable D call. Germline V gene data show CDR1 as MNHEY and CDR2 as SVGAGI. The CDR3 consists of 13 residues. V dropped 6 bases and J dropped 10 bases, with 18 bases sitting between them. CDR3 amino acids: CASSRIGRMSAFF. The CDR3 DNA reads as TGTGCCAGCAGCCGTATTGGACGGATGTCAGCTTTCTTT.

This clone is a singleton in its sample. V usage is TRBV15 and J usage is TRBJ2-7; either TRBD1 or TRBD2 may supply D (6 bases each). Per germline, CDR1 LNHNV and CDR2 YYDKDF (reference sequence). The CDR3 is made up of 14 amino acids. The V gene lost 2 bases and the J gene lost 8 bases, with 16 bases spanning the gap. The CDR3: CATSRQKGGWQQYF. CDR3 in DNA: TGTGCCACCAGCAGACAGAAGGGGGGCTGGCAGCAGTACTTC.

CDR3 nucleotide sequence: TGTGCCAGTAGTATGGGGGGTTCCGAGCAGTACTTC. Translation: CASSMGGSEQYF. The chain employs TRBV19 and TRBJ2-7; a weak D match, TRBD2 (6 bases). V was trimmed by 3 bases and J by 6 bases, leaving 9 bases between them. Germline V gives CDR1 LNHDA, CDR2 SQIVND (reference sequence). CDR3 length equals 12 residues.

This rearrangement joins TRBV27 to TRBJ1-2; 8 bases match TRBD1. CDR3 size: 13 residues. Unmatched junction bases numbered 8, after V lost 5 bases and J lost 9 bases. The germline CDR1 and CDR2 sequences are MNHEY and SMNVEV (reference sequence). CDR3 amino acids: CASSQQGEERYTF. The CDR3 DNA reads as TGTGCCAGCAGTCAACAGGGGGAAGAACGCTACACCTTC.

The chain is built from TRBV5-5 and TRBJ1-5; 10 bases are a match to TRBD1. The CDR3 is 14 residues long. CDR1 and CDR2 from the germline V gene are SGHKS and YYEKEE (reference sequence). The V segment lost 2 bases and the J segment 9 bases; nucleotides outside the gene matches: 5. The CDR3 DNA reads as TGTGCCAGCAGCTTAGGGACAGGGGAGGGGCCCCAGCATTTT. The encoded protein is CASSLGTGEGPQHF.

CDR3 protein: CASSLGALSGYTF. CDR3 bases: TGTGCCAGCAGCTTAGGGGCCCTTAGTGGCTACACCTTC. V is TRBV7-9 and J is TRBJ1-2; D uncertain. V was trimmed by 1 base and J by 7 bases, leaving 10 bases between them. CDR3 length: 13 amino acids. Looked up from germline, CDR1 is SEHNR and CDR2 is FQNEAQ (reference sequence).

The chain couples TRBV27 to TRBJ2-1; 7 nucleotides line up with TRBD1. V trimming: 3 bases; J trimming: 14 bases; junction bases outside the gene matches: 4. The CDR3 is 11 amino acids. Germline loops: CDR1 MNHEY, CDR2 SMNVEV (reference sequence). The CDR3 DNA follows: TGTGCCAGCAGTTTCGGACAGGTGGAGTTCTTC. Its protein product is CASSFGQVEFF.

The genes are TRBV29-1 and TRBJ1-1; TRBD1 might be the D (5 bases). The germline CDR1 and CDR2 sequences are SQVTM and ANQGSEA. Between the trimmed V and J ends, which lost 3 bases and 5 bases, there was a span of 13 bases. The CDR3 runs 13 residues. CDR3 sequence reads: CSVDGGSGTEAFF. The DNA for the CDR3 is TGCAGCGTTGACGGGGGGAGTGGAACTGAAGCTTTCTTT.

The CDR3 nucleotides read TGTGCCAGTAGCCAAGGAAGGGGGATCGAAGCTTTCTTT. Translating gives CASSQGRGIEAFF. The J gene is TRBJ1-1, the V gene TRBV19; D possibly corresponds to TRBD1 (6 bases). Germline V gives CDR1 LNHDA, CDR2 SQIVND (reference sequence). V shed 6 bases and J shed 8 bases, with 16 bases lying between them. The CDR3 spans 13 residues.

This chain uses TRBV20-1 with TRBJ2-1; no definite D call. Trimming removed 1 base from V and 7 bases from J, with 5 bases in between. The CDR3 totals 11 residues. Germline CDR1 and CDR2: DFQATT and SNEGSKA (reference sequence). The CDR3, as DNA: TGCAGTGCTAGAGTGAGGAATGAGCAGTTCTTC. Translation: CSARVRNEQFF.

The chain recombines TRBV27 with TRBJ1-2; tentatively, D is TRBD1 (6 bases). The germline V gene encodes CDR1 MNHEY and CDR2 SMNVEV (reference sequence). V lost 2 bases and J 3 bases, leaving 10 bases between the germline ends. This CDR3 is 14 amino acids long. The CDR3 is CASSLRGGYYGYTF. In DNA form, the CDR3 reads TGTGCCAGCAGTTTAAGGGGGGGTTACTATGGCTACACCTTC.

This clone appeared a few times. This sequence joins TRBV5-6 and TRBJ2-7; D is unclear. The CDR3 contains 13 residues. Germline lookup yields CDR1 SGHDT and CDR2 YYEEEE. Trimming removed 0 bases at V and 7 bases at J, with 11 bases between. CDR3 DNA sequence: TGTGCCAGCAGCTTGGGAACACGGGTGGAGCAGTACTTC. The encoded protein is CASSLGTRVEQYF. The full variable domain, its missing parts supplied by reference TRBV5-6 and TRBJ2-7, is DAGVTQSPTHLIKTRGQQVTLRCSPKSGHDTVSWYQQALGQGPQFIFQYYEEEERQRGNFPDRFSGHQFPNYSSELNVNALLLGDSALYLCASSLGTRVEQYFGPGTRLTVT.

This clone is a singleton in its sample. This chain joins TRBV5-1 and TRBJ2-7; D remains ambiguous. The length of the CDR3 is 13 residues. Germline V gene data show CDR1 as SGHRS and CDR2 as YFSETQ. V lost 2 bases and J 6 bases, leaving 12 bases between the germline ends. In DNA, the CDR3 is TGCGCCAGCAGCTTAGAATCCTCTGTCGAGCAGTACTTC. As protein: CASSLESSVEQYF.

This clone was observed a handful of times. This chain connects TRBV7-9 to TRBJ1-4; D might be TRBD1 (6 bases). V was trimmed by 4 bases and J by 8 bases, leaving 14 bases between them. This CDR3 comprises 14 residues. Germline-derived CDR1 and CDR2 are SEHNR and FQNEAQ (reference sequence). The CDR3 loop is CASSSVGQSEKLFF. DNA for the CDR3: TGTGCCAGCAGCTCAGTCGGACAGTCAGAAAAACTGTTTTTT.